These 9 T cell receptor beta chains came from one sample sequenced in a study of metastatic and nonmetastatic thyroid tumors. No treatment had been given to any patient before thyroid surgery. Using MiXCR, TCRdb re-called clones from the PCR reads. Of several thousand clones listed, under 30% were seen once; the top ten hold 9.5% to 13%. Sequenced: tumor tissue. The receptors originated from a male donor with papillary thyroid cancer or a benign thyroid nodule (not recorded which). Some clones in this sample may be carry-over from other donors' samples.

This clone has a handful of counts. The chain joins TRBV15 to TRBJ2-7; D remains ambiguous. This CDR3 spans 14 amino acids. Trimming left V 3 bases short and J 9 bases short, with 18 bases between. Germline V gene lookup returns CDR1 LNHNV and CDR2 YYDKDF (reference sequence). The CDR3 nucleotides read TGTGCCACCAGCAGTATAGGAACTCGAGCCGTGCAGTACTTC. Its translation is CATSSIGTRAVQYF.

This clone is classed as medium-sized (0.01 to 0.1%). CDR3 sequence reads: CASSGGTSFNSPLHF. CDR3 bases: TGTGCCAGCAGCGGCGGGACAAGCTTTAATTCACCCCTCCACTTT. This chain connects TRBV5-4 to TRBJ1-6; D perhaps matches TRBD1 (6 bases). Germline V gives CDR1 SGHNT, CDR2 YYREEE (reference sequence). The CDR3 consists of 15 residues. Trimming cost V 4 bases and J 6 bases, with 14 bases left between them.

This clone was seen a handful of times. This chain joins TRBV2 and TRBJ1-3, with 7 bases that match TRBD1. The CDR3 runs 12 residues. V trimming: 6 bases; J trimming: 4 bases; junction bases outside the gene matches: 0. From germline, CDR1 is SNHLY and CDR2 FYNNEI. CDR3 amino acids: CASRDRGNTIYF. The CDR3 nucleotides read TGTGCCAGCAGGGACAGGGGAAACACCATATATTTT.

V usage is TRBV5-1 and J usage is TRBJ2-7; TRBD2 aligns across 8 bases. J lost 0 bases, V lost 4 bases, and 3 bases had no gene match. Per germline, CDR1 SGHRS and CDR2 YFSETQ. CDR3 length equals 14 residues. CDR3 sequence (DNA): TGCGCCAGCAGCAGAACTAGCGGCTCCTACGAGCAGTACTTC. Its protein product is CASSRTSGSYEQYF.

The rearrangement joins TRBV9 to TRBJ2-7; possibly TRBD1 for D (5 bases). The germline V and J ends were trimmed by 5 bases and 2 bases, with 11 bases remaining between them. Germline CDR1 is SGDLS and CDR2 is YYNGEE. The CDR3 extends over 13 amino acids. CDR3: CASSVTDTYEQYF. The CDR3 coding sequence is TGTGCCAGCAGTGTGACAGACACCTACGAGCAGTACTTC.

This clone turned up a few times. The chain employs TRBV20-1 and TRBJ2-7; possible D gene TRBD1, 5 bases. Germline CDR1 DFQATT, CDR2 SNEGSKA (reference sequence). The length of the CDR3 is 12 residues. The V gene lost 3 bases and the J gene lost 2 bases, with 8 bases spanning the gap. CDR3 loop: CSARGQTYEQYF. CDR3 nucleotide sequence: TGCAGTGCTAGGGGGCAGACCTACGAGCAGTACTTC.

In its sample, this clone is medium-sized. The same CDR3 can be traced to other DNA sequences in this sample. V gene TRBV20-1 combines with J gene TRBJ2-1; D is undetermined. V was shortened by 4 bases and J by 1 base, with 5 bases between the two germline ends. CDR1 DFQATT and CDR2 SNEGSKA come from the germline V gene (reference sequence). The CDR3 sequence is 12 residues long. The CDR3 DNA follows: TGCAGTGCTACGCGTTCCTACAATGAGCAGTTCTTC. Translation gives CSATRSYNEQFF.

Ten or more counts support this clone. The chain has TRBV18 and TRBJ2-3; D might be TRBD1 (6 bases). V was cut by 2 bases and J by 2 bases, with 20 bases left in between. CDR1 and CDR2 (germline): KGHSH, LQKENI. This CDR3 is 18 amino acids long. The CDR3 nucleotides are TGTGCCAGCTCACCATCGGTCGTGACAGGCACCTCCACAGATACGCAGTATTTT. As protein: CASSPSVVTGTSTDTQYF.

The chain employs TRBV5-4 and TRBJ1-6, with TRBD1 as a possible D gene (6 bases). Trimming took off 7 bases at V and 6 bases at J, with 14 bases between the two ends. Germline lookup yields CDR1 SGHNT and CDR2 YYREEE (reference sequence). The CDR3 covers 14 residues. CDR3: CASGGTSFNSPLHF. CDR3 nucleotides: TGTGCCAGCGGCGGGACAAGCTTTAATTCACCCCTCCACTTT.